The entry below gives a single T cell receptor beta chain sequence along with its context. The antigen it recognizes is unknown. Base qualities were left out, and no much larger clone turns up one base away. TCRbeta CDR3 regions were amplified from genomic DNA by means of the immunoSEQ Assay, a bias-controlled multiplex PCR. For the original study's pipeline: The number of nucleated cells in each sample was estimated from the amplification of reference gene primers within the assay. To quantify the absolute abundance of each unique TCRbeta CDR3 rearrangement, sequence reads were collapsed and filtered. For each sample, productive Simpson clonality was calculated by taking the square root of Simpson's diversity index across productive rearrangements. As stored in TCRdb, this immuneACCESS dataset retains in-frame rearrangements with V and J assigned. A fraction of the clones does not appear; measured against another copy, unresolved V genes explain less than half of the discrepancy, and the remainder lacks a known reason. Clonal size and the V and J genes are those of that table, whereas D and trimming came from the DNA. Here the sample has about 190,000 clones; under 80% occur a single time. The top ten constitute around 12% of the sample.

This entry comes from a study of blood T cell repertoires in COVID-19 (TCRdb year 2020). For the study in its entirety: Collaborator samples came from the United States, Italy and Spain and covered acute and convalescent phases of COVID-19. The prospective study material was composed of cDNA or gDNA derived from T cells, B-cell-depleted T cells, or PBMCs. Deeply sampled blood TCRbeta repertoires from subjects exposed to, actively infected with, or recovered from COVID-19 were included in the dataset. A freely available public database, intended as a resource for researchers studying the immune response to SARS-CoV-2, is where the repertoires were released. The samples were drawn from the first 160 participants of the ongoing ImmuneRACE study and from 950 to 1,500 subjects provided by 6 global collaborators. A de-identified subject ID, COVID-19 status, age in years and sex were almost always included in the sample metadata. Where HLA class I and class II types were available, the types were taken from metadata supplied by the sample provider, not from assay-based typing.

Whole blood was collected in K2EDTA tubes by collaborating institutions according to the institutions' own protocols. For TCRbeta analysis, collaborators shipped samples in one of three forms: frozen whole blood, isolated PBMCs, or DNA extracted from either of those sample types. Germline trimming: 4 bases from V, 4 bases from J; junction bases outside gene matches: 9. CDR1 and CDR2, looked up from the germline V gene, are SGHTA and FQGNSA. CDR3 length: 16 amino acids, cysteine to phenylalanine. Only the CDR3 region is kept as DNA, spanning 48 bases read in frame from base 1. The full study reports these points: The quantity of clinical and demographic metadata differed by source and by participant and was supplied without curation.

Material: peripheral blood. The chain couples TRBV7-2 to TRBJ2-3, with TRBD1 identical over 9 junction bases. The sequence derives from a woman between 45 and 60 years old with acute or convalescent COVID-19. Read as DNA, the sequence is TGTGCCAGCAGCTCCGGGACAGGGTTAACATCAGATACGCAGTATTTT. This yields the protein CASSSGTGLTSDTQYF.